These 18 T cell receptor beta chains were all obtained from the same sample, sequenced in a study of T-cell memory formation after mild COVID-19. Each CDR3 protein gets one entry after TCRdb re-called the 5' RACE reads with MiXCR. Here the sample spans about 560,000 distinct CDR3 sequences, 17% being singletons. Sequencing was performed on PBMCs or a T cell subset sorted from them (not recorded which). The receptors originated from an adult woman who had mild COVID-19 (a few samples of this study predate the infection). Cell type and time point are not known.

This clonotype was counted only a few times. This chain links TRBV18 with TRBJ1-1, with 10 bases aligning to TRBD1. Germline CDR1 is KGHSH and CDR2 is LQKENI. This CDR3 has 13 amino acids. After removal of 4 bases from V and 8 bases from J, the junction contained 4 bases not matched to a gene. CDR3 sequence: CASSLGDRGEAFF. CDR3 DNA sequence: TGTGCCAGCTCACTGGGGGACAGGGGCGAAGCTTTCTTT. Filled out from reference TRBV18 and TRBJ1-1, the complete variable domain reads NAGVMQNPRHLVRRRGQEARLRCSPMKGHSHVYWYRQLPEEGLKFMVYLQKENIIDESGMPKERFSAEFPKEGPSILRIQQVVRGDSAAYFCASSLGDRGEAFFGQGTRLTVV.

The chain has TRBV29-1 and TRBJ2-2; 8 nucleotides align to TRBD1. The junction had 6 bases not matched to a gene; V was cut back by 4 bases and J by 2 bases. CDR3 length: 15 amino acids. Per germline, CDR1 SQVTM and CDR2 ANQGSEA. CDR3 DNA: TGCAGCGTTGTTTTGACAGGGGATAACACCGGGGAGCTGTTTTTT. This codes for CSVVLTGDNTGELFF.

The table lists this clonotype with a few counts. V is TRBV4-1 and J is TRBJ2-2; tentative D call: TRBD2 (7 bases). Germline lookup yields CDR1 MGHRA and CDR2 YSYEKL. V gave up 4 bases and J gave up 3 bases, with 18 bases separating them. The CDR3 is 17 residues long. The CDR3 region is CASSPRGGGGYTGELFF. The CDR3 region has the DNA TGCGCCAGCAGCCCCCGCGGGGGCGGGGGATACACCGGGGAGCTGTTTTTT.

This clonotype was seen more than once but under ten times. The chain employs TRBV28 and TRBJ2-1; 9 bases agree with TRBD2. From germline, CDR1 is MDHEN and CDR2 SYDVKM. The CDR3 extends over 16 amino acids. V lost 3 bases and J lost 2; bases outside the gene matches: 5. CDR3 nucleotide sequence: TGTGCCAGCAGTTTTTCCTCTAGCGGGGCCTACAATGAGCAGTTCTTC. It is translated as CASSFSSSGAYNEQFF.

The chain has TRBV2 and TRBJ1-2; no firm D call. Trimming pared 5 bases from V and 7 bases from J, leaving 5 bases between. CDR3 size: 10 residues. Germline V gene sequence: CDR1 SNHLY, CDR2 FYNNEI. This CDR3 reads CASSRSGYTF. As DNA, the CDR3 is TGTGCCAGCAGTAGGAGTGGCTACACCTTC. Based on the CDR3 plus reference TRBV2 and TRBJ1-2, the full variable domain is EPEVTQTPSHQVTQMGQEVILRCVPISNHLYFYWYRQILGQKVEFLVSFYNNEISEKSEIFDDQFSVERPDGSNFTLKIRSTKLEDSAMYFCASSRSGYTFGSGTRLTVV.

The chain combines TRBV3-1 with TRBJ1-1; possibly TRBD1 for D (5 bases). In germline, CDR1 is LGHDT, CDR2 YNNKEL (reference sequence). The CDR3 length is 14 residues. Trimming removed 4 bases from V and 7 bases from J, with 16 bases in between. CDR3 in DNA: TGTGCCAGCAGCCGAGAAGGGGAATTCCATGAAGCTTTCTTT. Protein: CASSREGEFHEAFF.

A few counts support this clonotype. This sequence joins TRBV4-2 and TRBJ2-3, with D tentatively TRBD2 (5 bases). Germline V gene sequence: CDR1 LGHNA, CDR2 YNFKEQ. V lost 0 bases to trimming and J lost 4 bases, with 11 bases between them. CDR3 size: 15 residues. CDR3 DNA sequence: TGTGCCAGCAGCCAAGATCCGGACTCCCCAGATACGCAGTATTTT. It yields the protein CASSQDPDSPDTQYF.

In its sample, this clonotype was seen a few times. This chain links TRBV14 with TRBJ1-2; D is possibly TRBD1 (6 bases). V gave up 1 base and J gave up 8 bases, with 11 bases separating them. The CDR3 runs to 13 residues. Germline V gives CDR1 SGHDN, CDR2 FVKESK. The CDR3 DNA sequence: TGTGCCAGCAGCCAAGTGAACAGGGTCGGCTACACCTTC. The encoded protein is CASSQVNRVGYTF.

CDR3 bases: TGTGCCAGCAGCCAAGGACTAGCGGGAGTGGAGACCGGGGAGCTGTTTTTT. It is translated as CASSQGLAGVETGELFF. This chain links TRBV4-2 with TRBJ2-2, with 12 nucleotides matching TRBD2. The germline V gene has CDR1 LGHNA and CDR2 YNFKEQ. The CDR3 length is 17 residues. Trimming cost V 1 base and J 5 bases; bases outside gene matches: 5.

This clonotype was counted at least ten times. A read error may be the cause here, since a much bigger clone is one base away. The CDR3 nucleotides read TGTGCCAGCAGGCCTAGCACAGATACGCAGTATTTT. Its translation is CASRPSTDTQYF. J is TRBJ2-3 and V is TRBV7-9; D remains ambiguous. Trimming took 6 bases from V and 0 from J, leaving 4 bases between them. The CDR3 is 12 residues long. Germline V lookup: CDR1 SEHNR, CDR2 FQNEAQ (reference sequence). Full variable domain (remainder filled in from reference TRBV7-9 and TRBJ2-3): DTGVSQNPRHKITKRGQNVTFRCDPISEHNRLYWYRQTLGQGPEFLTYFQNEAQLEKSRLLSDRFSAERPKGSFSTLEIQRTEQGDSAMYLCASRPSTDTQYFGPGTRLTVL.

This clonotype occurred a few times. V is TRBV6-6 and J is TRBJ2-3; perhaps D is TRBD1 or TRBD2 (5 bases each). The V gene lost 2 bases and the J gene lost 4 bases, with 16 bases spanning the gap. Germline CDR1 is MNHNY and CDR2 is SVGAGI (reference sequence). This CDR3 spans 16 amino acids. The CDR3 spells CASSYPKGSRADTQYF. The CDR3 region has the DNA TGTGCCAGCAGTTACCCTAAGGGGAGCCGAGCAGATACGCAGTATTTT.

This chain joins TRBV24-1 and TRBJ1-2; D is uncertain. Deletions cut 3 bases from V and 7 bases from J, with 11 bases between. The germline V gene has CDR1 KGHDR and CDR2 SFDVKD. The CDR3 loop spans 13 amino acids. CDR3 sequence (DNA): TGTGCCACCAGTGATCCCGACGCGCGTGGCTACACCTTC. Amino acids: CATSDPDARGYTF.

Only a few counts were recorded for this clonotype. J is TRBJ2-5 and V is TRBV4-1; D may correspond to TRBD1 or TRBD2 (5 bases each). Looked up from germline, CDR1 is MGHRA and CDR2 is YSYEKL. Trimming pared 5 bases from V and 5 bases from J, leaving 15 bases between. The CDR3 contains 14 residues. In DNA form, the CDR3 reads TGCGCCAGCAGCGGGACGGCGAGACTGGAGACCCAGTACTTC. Protein sequence: CASSGTARLETQYF.

The rearrangement joins TRBV12-3 or TRBV12-4 to TRBJ2-7, with D unresolved. The CDR3 runs to 12 residues. The ends were cut back, 5 bases at V and 6 bases at J, with 11 bases in the middle. As DNA, the CDR3 is TGTGCCAGCAGTACATCGGCGTTCGAGCAGTACTTC. Protein sequence: CASSTSAFEQYF.

The chain couples TRBV11-2 to TRBJ2-5, with a possible D match to TRBD2 (6 bases). Germline CDR1 SGHAT, CDR2 FQNNGV. This CDR3 has 15 residues. Trimming took 7 bases from V and 1 from J, leaving 16 bases between them. The CDR3 spells CASTPGGVGQETQYF. The CDR3 region has the DNA TGTGCCAGCACCCCCGGCGGGGTGGGCCAAGAGACCCAGTACTTC.

This clonotype was found a few times. J is TRBJ1-1 and V is TRBV20-1, with TRBD1 as a possible D gene (5 bases). The germline V and J ends were trimmed by 0 bases and 1 base, with 9 bases remaining between them. Germline-derived CDR1 and CDR2 are DFQATT and SNEGSKA (reference sequence). CDR3 length: 14 amino acids. The CDR3 region is CSARDLGQNTEAFF. CDR3 in DNA: TGCAGTGCTAGAGATCTGGGGCAGAACACTGAAGCTTTCTTT.

The sample holds a few counts of this clonotype. The chain has TRBV5-1 and TRBJ1-6; TRBD1 aligns across 10 bases. The V gene end was trimmed by 3 bases and the J gene end by 6 bases; junction bases not matched to a gene: 3. CDR3 length: 15 amino acids. Germline loops: CDR1 SGHRS, CDR2 YFSETQ. The CDR3 nucleotides read TGCGCCAGCAGCTCGCGGGACAGGGGTAATTCACCCCTCCACTTT. Its protein product is CASSSRDRGNSPLHF.

This clonotype was observed at least ten times. The V and J genes are TRBV20-1 and TRBJ1-5, with D unresolved. The CDR3 extends over 14 amino acids. Trimming stripped 1 base from V and 5 bases from J, with 12 bases between. CDR1 DFQATT and CDR2 SNEGSKA come from the germline V gene (reference sequence). The CDR3 DNA follows: TGCAGTGCTAGAGGCGCGGGGTACGATCAGCCCCAGCATTTT. It specifies CSARGAGYDQPQHF.